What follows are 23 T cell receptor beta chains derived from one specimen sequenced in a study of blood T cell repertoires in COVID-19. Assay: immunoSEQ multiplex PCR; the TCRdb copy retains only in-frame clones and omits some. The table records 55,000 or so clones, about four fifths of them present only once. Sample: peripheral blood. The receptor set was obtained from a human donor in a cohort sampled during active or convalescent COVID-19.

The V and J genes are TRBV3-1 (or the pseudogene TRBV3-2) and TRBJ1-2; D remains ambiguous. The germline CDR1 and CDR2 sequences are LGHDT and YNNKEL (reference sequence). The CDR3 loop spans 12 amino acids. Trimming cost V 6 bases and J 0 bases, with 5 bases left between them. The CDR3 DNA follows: TGTGCCAGCAGTCCCTCTAACTATGGCTACACCTTC. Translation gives CASSPSNYGYTF.

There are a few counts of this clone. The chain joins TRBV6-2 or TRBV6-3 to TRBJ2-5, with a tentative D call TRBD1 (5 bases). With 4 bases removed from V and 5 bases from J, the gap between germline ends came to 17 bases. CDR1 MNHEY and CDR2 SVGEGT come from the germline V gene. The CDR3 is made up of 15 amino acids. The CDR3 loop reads CASSSQVRVEETQYF. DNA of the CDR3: TGTGCCAGCAGTTCACAGGTCAGGGTAGAGGAGACCCAGTACTTC.

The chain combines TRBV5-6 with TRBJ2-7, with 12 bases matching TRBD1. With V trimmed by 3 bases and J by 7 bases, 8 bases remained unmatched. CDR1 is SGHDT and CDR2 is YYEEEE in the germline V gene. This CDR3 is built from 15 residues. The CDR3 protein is CASSSGTGGYREQYF. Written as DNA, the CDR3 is TGTGCCAGCAGCTCCGGGACAGGGGGCTATCGGGAGCAGTACTTC.

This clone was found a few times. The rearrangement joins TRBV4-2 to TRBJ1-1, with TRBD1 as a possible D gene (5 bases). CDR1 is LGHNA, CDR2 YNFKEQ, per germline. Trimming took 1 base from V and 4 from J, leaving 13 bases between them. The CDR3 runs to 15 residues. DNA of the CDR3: TGTGCCAGCAGCCAAGTTCCGGGACTATTCACTGAAGCTTTCTTT. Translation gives CASSQVPGLFTEAFF.

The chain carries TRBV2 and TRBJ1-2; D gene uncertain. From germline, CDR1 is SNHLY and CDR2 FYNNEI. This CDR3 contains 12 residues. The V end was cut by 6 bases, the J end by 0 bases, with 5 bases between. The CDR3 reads CASSRANYGYTF. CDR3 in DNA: TGTGCCAGCAGCCGAGCTAACTATGGCTACACCTTC.

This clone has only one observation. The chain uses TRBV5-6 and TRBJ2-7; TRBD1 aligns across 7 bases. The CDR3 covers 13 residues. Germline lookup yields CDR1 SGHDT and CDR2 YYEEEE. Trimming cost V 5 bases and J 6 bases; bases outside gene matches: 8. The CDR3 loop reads CASSDRVTSEQYF. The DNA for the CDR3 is TGTGCCAGCAGTGACAGGGTAACATCCGAGCAGTACTTC.

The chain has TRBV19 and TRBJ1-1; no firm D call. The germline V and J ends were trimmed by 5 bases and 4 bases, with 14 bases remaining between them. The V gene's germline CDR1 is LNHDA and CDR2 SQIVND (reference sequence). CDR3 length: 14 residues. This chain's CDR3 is CASSFLELGTEAFF. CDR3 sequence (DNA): TGTGCCAGTAGTTTCTTGGAGTTGGGCACTGAAGCTTTCTTT.

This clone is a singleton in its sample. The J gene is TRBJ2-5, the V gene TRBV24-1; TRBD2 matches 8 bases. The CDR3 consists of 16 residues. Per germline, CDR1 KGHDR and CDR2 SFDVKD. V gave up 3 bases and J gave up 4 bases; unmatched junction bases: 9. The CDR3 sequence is CATSDPGGEGRETQYF. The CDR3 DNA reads TGTGCCACCAGTGATCCGGGGGGGGAGGGCCGAGAGACCCAGTACTTC.

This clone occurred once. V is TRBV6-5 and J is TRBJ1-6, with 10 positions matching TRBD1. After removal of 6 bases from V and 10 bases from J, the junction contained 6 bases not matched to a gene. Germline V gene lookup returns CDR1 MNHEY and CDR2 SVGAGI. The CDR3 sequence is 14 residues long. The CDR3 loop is CASSLTGGGSPLHF. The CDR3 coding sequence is TGTGCCAGCAGCCTGACAGGGGGCGGATCACCCCTCCACTTT.

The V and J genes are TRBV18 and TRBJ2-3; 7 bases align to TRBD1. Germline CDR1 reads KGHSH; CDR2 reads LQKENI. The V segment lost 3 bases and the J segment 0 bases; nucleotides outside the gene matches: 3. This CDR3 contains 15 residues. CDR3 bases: TGTGCCAGCTCACCTGGGGGACAGAGCACAGATACGCAGTATTTT. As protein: CASSPGGQSTDTQYF.

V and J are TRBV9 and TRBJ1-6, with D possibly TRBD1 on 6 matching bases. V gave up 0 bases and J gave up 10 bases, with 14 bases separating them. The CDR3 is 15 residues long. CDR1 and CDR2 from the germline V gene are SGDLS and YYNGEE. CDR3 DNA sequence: TGTGCCAGCAGCGTAGGGGCAGGGGAGGGGTCACCCCTCCACTTT. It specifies CASSVGAGEGSPLHF.

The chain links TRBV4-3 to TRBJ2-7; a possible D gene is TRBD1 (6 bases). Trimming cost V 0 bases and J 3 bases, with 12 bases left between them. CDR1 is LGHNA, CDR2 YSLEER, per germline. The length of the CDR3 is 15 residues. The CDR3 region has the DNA TGCGCCAGCAGCCAAGAGAGACAGGCCCTCTACGAGCAGTACTTC. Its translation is CASSQERQALYEQYF.

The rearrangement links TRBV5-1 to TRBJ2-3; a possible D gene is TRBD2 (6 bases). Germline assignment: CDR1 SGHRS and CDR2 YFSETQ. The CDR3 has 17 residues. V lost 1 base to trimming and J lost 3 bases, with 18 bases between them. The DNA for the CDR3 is TGCGCCAGCAGCTTGCGGCTGGGACTCGAAGCAACAGATACGCAGTATTTT. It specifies CASSLRLGLEATDTQYF. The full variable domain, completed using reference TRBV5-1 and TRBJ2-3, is KAGVTQTPRYLIKTRGQQVTLSCSPISGHRSVSWYQQTPGQGLQFLFEYFSETQRNKGNFPGRFSGRQFSNSRSEMNVSTLELGDSALYLCASSLRLGLEATDTQYFGPGTRLTVL.

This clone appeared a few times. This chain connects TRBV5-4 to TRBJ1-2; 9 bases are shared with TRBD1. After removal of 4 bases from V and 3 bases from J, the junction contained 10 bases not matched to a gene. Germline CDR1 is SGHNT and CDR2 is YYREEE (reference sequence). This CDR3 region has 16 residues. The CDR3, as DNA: TGTGCCAGCAGCACGCGGACAGGGGATAGGCACTATGGCTACACCTTC. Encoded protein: CASSTRTGDRHYGYTF.

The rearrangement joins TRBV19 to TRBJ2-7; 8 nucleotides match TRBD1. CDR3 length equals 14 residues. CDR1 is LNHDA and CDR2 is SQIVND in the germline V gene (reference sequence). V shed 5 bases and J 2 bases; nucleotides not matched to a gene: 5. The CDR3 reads CASSGGQGAYEQYF. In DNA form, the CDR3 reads TGTGCCAGTAGTGGAGGACAGGGTGCCTACGAGCAGTACTTC.

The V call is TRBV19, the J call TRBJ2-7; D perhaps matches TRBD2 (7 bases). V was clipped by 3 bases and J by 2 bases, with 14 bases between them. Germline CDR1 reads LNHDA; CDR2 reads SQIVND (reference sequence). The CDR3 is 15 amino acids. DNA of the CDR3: TGTGCCAGTAGTATTCAGTGGGGGGGGCCCTACGAGCAGTACTTC. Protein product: CASSIQWGGPYEQYF.

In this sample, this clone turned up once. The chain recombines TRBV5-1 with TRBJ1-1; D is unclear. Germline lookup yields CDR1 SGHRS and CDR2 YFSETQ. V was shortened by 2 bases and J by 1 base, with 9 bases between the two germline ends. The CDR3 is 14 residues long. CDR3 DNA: TGCGCCAGCAGCTTCGCGTCGGGGAACACTGAAGCTTTCTTT. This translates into CASSFASGNTEAFF.

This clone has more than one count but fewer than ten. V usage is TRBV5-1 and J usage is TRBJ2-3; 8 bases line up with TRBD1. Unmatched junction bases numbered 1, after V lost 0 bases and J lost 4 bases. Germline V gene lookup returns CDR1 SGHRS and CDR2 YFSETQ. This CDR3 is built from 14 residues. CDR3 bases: TGCGCCAGCAGCTTGGAACAGGGGGCAGATACGCAGTATTTT. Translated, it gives CASSLEQGADTQYF.

In DNA form, the CDR3 reads TGCGCCAGCAGCCAAGTCCTGACAGGCTACGAGCAGTACTTC. Its protein product is CASSQVLTGYEQYF. V usage is TRBV4-1 and J usage is TRBJ2-7; a possible D gene is TRBD1 (6 bases). Deletions cut 1 base from V and 3 bases from J, with 10 bases between. Germline CDR1 MGHRA, CDR2 YSYEKL. The CDR3 runs to 14 residues.

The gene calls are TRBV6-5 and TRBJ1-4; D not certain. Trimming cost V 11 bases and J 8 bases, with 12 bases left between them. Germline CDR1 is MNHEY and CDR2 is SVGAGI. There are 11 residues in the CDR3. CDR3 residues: CAAGSFEKLFF. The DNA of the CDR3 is TGTGCCGCGGGGTCATTCGAAAAACTGTTTTTT.

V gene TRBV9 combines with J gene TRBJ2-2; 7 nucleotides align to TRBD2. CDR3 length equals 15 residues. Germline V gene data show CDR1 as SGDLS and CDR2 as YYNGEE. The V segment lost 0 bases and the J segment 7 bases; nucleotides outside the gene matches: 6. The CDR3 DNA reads TGTGCCAGCAGCGTAGCCGGGGGGAGCATCGGGGAGCTGTTTTTT. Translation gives CASSVAGGSIGELFF.

CDR3: CASSSQGAKGTDTQYF. CDR3 coding DNA: TGTGCCAGCTCATCACAGGGGGCAAAAGGCACAGATACGCAGTATTTT. The rearrangement links TRBV18 to TRBJ2-3, with 9 nucleotides matching TRBD1. V lost 5 bases, J lost 1 base, and 7 bases stayed unmatched. CDR1 and CDR2 from the germline V gene are KGHSH and LQKENI. This CDR3 contains 16 residues. The full variable domain, with the rest looked up from reference TRBV18 and TRBJ2-3, is NAGVMQNPRHLVRRRGQEARLRCSPMKGHSHVYWYRQLPEEGLKFMVYLQKENIIDESGMPKERFSAEFPKEGPSILRIQQVVRGDSAAYFCASSSQGAKGTDTQYFGPGTRLTVL.

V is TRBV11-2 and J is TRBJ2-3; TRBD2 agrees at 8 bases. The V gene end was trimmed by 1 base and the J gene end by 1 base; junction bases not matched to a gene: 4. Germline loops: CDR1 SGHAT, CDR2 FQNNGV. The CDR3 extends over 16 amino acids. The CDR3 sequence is CASSLAAGGRTDTQYF. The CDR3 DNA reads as TGTGCCAGCAGCTTAGCGGCGGGGGGACGCACAGATACGCAGTATTTT.